This entry describes one T cell receptor beta chain. What it binds is not known. For every subset, genomic DNA was evenly distributed across several immunoSEQ plates. The protocol was immunoSEQ multiplex PCR, while the TCRdb copy is restricted to in-frame clones and leaves out a portion. The table lists 1.5 million to 2.5 million clones, just under 95% of them singletons. These data come from a study of shared clonotypes between healthy human individuals. Study information: Each donor's CD8 memory used one plate, CD8 naive two, each CD4 subset three.

Points from the study as a whole: As a rule, naive subsets had a larger estimated richness than memory subsets. Clonotypes that were shared across four donors made up approximately 5% of naive CD4 clonotypes.

As defined, naive CD8 cells were CD45RO-negative and positively selected for CCR7, with terminally differentiated effector memory CD45RA+ cells excluded. V dropped 2 bases and J dropped 9 bases, with 17 bases sitting between them. The germline gives CDR1 GTSNPN, CDR2 SVGIG (reference sequence). This CDR3 contains 14 residues. Sequenced input: naive CD8+ T cells sorted from blood. This TCR was recovered from a man between 18 and 35 years old in good health. V is TRBV30 and J is TRBJ2-1; a weak D match, TRBD2 (6 bases). CDR3 protein: CAWSWEDTTGEQFF. CDR3 bases: TGTGCCTGGAGTTGGGAGGACACCACGGGTGAGCAGTTCTTC. The full variable domain, with the rest looked up from reference TRBV30 and TRBJ2-1, is SQTIHQWPATLVQPVGSPLSLECTVEGTSNPNLYWYRQAAGRGLQLLFYSVGIGQISSEVPQNLSASRPQDRQFILSSKKLLLSDSGFYLCAWSWEDTTGEQFFGPGTRLTVL.